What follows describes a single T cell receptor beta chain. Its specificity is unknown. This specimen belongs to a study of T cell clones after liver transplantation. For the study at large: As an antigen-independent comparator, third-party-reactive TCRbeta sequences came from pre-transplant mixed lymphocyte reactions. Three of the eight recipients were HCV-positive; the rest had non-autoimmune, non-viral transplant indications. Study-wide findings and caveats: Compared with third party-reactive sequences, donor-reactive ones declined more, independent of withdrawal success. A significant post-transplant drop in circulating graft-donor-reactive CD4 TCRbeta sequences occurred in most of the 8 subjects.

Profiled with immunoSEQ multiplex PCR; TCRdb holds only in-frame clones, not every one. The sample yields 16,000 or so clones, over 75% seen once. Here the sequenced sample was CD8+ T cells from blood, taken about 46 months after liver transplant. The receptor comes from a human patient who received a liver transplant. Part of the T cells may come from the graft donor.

Written as DNA, the CDR3 is TGTGCCAGCAGCCCTCCTAGACTGGGAACGCACACAGATACGCAGTATTTT. It translates to CASSPPRLGTHTDTQYF. This chain uses TRBV7-9 with TRBJ2-3, with D hard to call. Germline CDR1 and CDR2: SEHNR and FQNEAQ (reference sequence). Trimming cost V 5 bases and J 2 bases, with 20 bases left between them. This CDR3 spans 17 amino acids.